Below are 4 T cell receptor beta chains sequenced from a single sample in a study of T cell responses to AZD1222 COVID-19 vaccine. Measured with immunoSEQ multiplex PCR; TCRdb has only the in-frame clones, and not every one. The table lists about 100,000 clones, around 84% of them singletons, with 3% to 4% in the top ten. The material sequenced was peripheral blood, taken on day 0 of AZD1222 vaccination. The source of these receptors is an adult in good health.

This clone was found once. As DNA, the CDR3 is TGCGCCAGCAGGGAGACAGGGGCCGGGACTGAAGCTTTCTTT. Protein sequence: CASRETGAGTEAFF. This chain joins TRBV4-1 and TRBJ1-1; 8 nucleotides agree with TRBD1. CDR1 and CDR2 from the germline V gene are MGHRA and YSYEKL. This CDR3 spans 14 amino acids. V lost 6 bases to trimming and J lost 5 bases; unmatched junction nucleotides: 8.

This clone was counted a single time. Here the CDR3 reads CASRATENSPRGYTF. CDR3 sequence (DNA): TGTGCCAGTAGAGCGACGGAAAACTCTCCGCGGGGCTACACCTTC. The rearrangement uses TRBV19 and TRBJ1-2; D is uncertain. V lost 6 bases and J 8 bases, leaving 22 bases between the germline ends. Germline values: CDR1 LNHDA, CDR2 SQIVND (reference sequence). The CDR3 is 15 amino acids.

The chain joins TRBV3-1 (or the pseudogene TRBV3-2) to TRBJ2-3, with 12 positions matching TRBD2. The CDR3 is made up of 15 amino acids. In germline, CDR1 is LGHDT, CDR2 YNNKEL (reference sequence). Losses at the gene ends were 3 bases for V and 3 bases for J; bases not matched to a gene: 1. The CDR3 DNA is TGTGCCAGCAGCCACCTAGCGGGGGGGACAGATACGCAGTATTTT. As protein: CASSHLAGGTDTQYF.

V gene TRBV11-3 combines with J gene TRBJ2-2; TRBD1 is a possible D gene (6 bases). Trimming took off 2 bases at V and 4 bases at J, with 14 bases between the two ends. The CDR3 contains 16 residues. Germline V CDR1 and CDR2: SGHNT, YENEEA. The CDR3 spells CASSLFRGRSTGELFF. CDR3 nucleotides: TGTGCCAGCAGCTTATTCAGGGGAAGGAGCACCGGGGAGCTGTTTTTT. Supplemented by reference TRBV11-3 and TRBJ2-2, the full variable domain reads EAGVVQSPRYKIIEKKQPVAFWCNPISGHNTLYWYLQNLGQGPELLIRYENEEAVDDSQLPKDRFSAERLKGVDSTLKIQPAELGDSAVYLCASSLFRGRSTGELFFGEGSRLTVL.